A single sample gave rise to the 28 T cell receptor beta chains below, sequenced in a study of T cells in Graves' hyperthyroidism and ophthalmopathy. Using RNA transcripts as the source, TCR beta CDR3 regions were amplified. HTBI primers were employed in a first-round RT-PCR of the TCR CDR3. MiXCR, run by TCRdb on the multiplex PCR reads, gives a single entry per CDR3 protein. The repertoire includes some 270,000 distinct CDR3 sequences, approximately 24% of them detected once, and roughly 40% sits in the top ten. The sample was blood. The receptors were sampled from a woman aged 40 to 50 with Graves' ophthalmopathy.

The rearrangement links TRBV27 to TRBJ2-2, with D possibly TRBD2 on 7 matching bases. This CDR3 comprises 17 residues. Looked up from germline, CDR1 is MNHEY and CDR2 is SMNVEV (reference sequence). V shed 5 bases and J shed 6 bases, with 22 bases lying between them. The CDR3 protein is CASSKKSGGTISGELFF. In DNA, the CDR3 is TGTGCCAGCAGTAAAAAATCGGGGGGCACCATTTCCGGGGAGCTGTTTTTT.

This clonotype was seen at least ten times. The chain has TRBV12-3 or TRBV12-4 and TRBJ2-5; 10 nucleotides match TRBD2. The V segment lost 7 bases and the J segment 5 bases; nucleotides outside the gene matches: 4. The CDR3 spans 13 residues. The CDR3 nucleotides read TGTGCCAGCACCTTGACTAGCGGGGAGACCCAGTACTTC. It translates to CASTLTSGETQYF.

This clonotype was counted ten times or more. This chain connects TRBV6-1 to TRBJ2-7; 15 nucleotides line up with TRBD2. The germline V gene has CDR1 MNHNS and CDR2 SASEGT. CDR3 length: 15 residues. Unmatched junction bases numbered 6, after V lost 9 bases and J lost 3 bases. CDR3 sequence reads: CASGRTSGRGYEQYF. The CDR3 bases are TGTGCCAGTGGACGGACTAGCGGGAGGGGCTACGAGCAGTACTTC.

This clonotype has ten or more counts. The J gene is TRBJ2-4, the V gene TRBV4-2; TRBD2 matches at 10 bases. The CDR3 runs to 18 residues. CDR1 and CDR2 (germline): LGHNA, YNFKEQ. Trimming at V came to 0 bases and at J to 5 bases, leaving 10 bases not matched to a gene. The CDR3 DNA follows: TGTGCCAGCAGCCAAGATCCCCCTGGTCTAGCGGGGGAAAACATTCAGTACTTC. Its protein product is CASSQDPPGLAGENIQYF.

This clonotype appeared many times. Given a much more abundant clone one base away, this may be a read error. The chain joins TRBV24-1 to TRBJ2-5, with 8 bases lining up with TRBD1. Germline CDR1 reads KGHDR; CDR2 reads SFDVKD. The CDR3 is 15 residues long. Here the CDR3 reads CVTSDRTGRQETQYF. DNA of the CDR3: TGTGTCACCAGTGATCGGACAGGGCGCCAAGAGACCCAGTACTTC.

Many counts were recorded for this clonotype. This rearrangement joins TRBV4-1 to TRBJ2-5; D remains unclear. V gave up 0 bases and J gave up 7 bases, with 12 bases separating them. The germline gives CDR1 MGHRA, CDR2 YSYEKL. This CDR3 has 14 residues. CDR3 residues: CASSQDFPRWTQYF. For the CDR3, the DNA is TGCGCCAGCAGCCAAGATTTTCCCCGGTGGACCCAGTACTTC.

This clonotype was observed at least ten times. V is TRBV27 and J is TRBJ2-7; 11 positions agree with TRBD1. Germline CDR1 reads MNHEY; CDR2 reads SMNVEV (reference sequence). The CDR3 totals 13 residues. V was pared by 7 bases and J by 6 bases, with 5 bases of the junction left unmatched. The CDR3 here is CASTWTGGGEQYF. The CDR3 DNA reads TGTGCCAGCACCTGGACAGGGGGCGGCGAGCAGTACTTC.

This clonotype has ten or more counts. The chain couples TRBV30 to TRBJ1-1; maybe TRBD1 (5 bases). Germline V gene sequence: CDR1 GTSNPN, CDR2 SVGIG (reference sequence). V was clipped by 2 bases and J by 11 bases, with 15 bases between them. The CDR3 consists of 12 residues. This chain's CDR3 is CAWSPDPGTAFF. CDR3 DNA: TGTGCCTGGAGTCCAGACCCGGGGACGGCTTTCTTT.

This clonotype showed up just once. The J gene is TRBJ1-5, the V gene TRBV20-1; a possible D gene is TRBD1 (6 bases). CDR3 length equals 16 residues. Germline CDR1 and CDR2: DFQATT and SNEGSKA (reference sequence). V gave up 0 bases and J gave up 2 bases, with 14 bases separating them. The CDR3, as DNA: TGCAGTGCTAGAGACTTTAGGGGGGGTGGCAATCAGCCCCAGCATTTT. This gives the protein CSARDFRGGGNQPQHF.

This clonotype was seen many times. The V and J genes are TRBV10-3 and TRBJ2-7; D remains ambiguous. V was clipped by 3 bases and J by 7 bases, with 7 bases between them. This CDR3 region has 11 residues. Germline V gives CDR1 ENHRY, CDR2 SYGVKD. CDR3 sequence reads: CAISESREQYF. CDR3 bases: TGTGCCATCAGTGAATCTAGGGAGCAGTACTTC.

This clonotype was seen ten or more times. This sequence joins TRBV9 and TRBJ2-7, with 10 nucleotides matching TRBD1. The junction had 8 bases not matched to a gene; V was cut back by 4 bases and J by 4 bases. This CDR3 has 15 amino acids. Looked up from germline, CDR1 is SGDLS and CDR2 is YYNGEE. DNA for the CDR3: TGTGCCAGCAGCCACGGGGGACAGGGGAATTACGAGCAGTACTTC. It yields the protein CASSHGGQGNYEQYF. Drawing the rest from reference TRBV9 and TRBJ2-7, the complete variable domain is DSGVTQTPKHLITATGQRVTLRCSPRSGDLSVYWYQQSLDQGLQFLIQYYNGEERAKGNILERFSAQQFPDLHSELNLSSLELGDSALYFCASSHGGQGNYEQYFGPGTRLTVT.

This clonotype was seen at least ten times. The genes are TRBV6-5 and TRBJ1-2; TRBD1 agrees at 7 bases. Trimming removed 6 bases from V and 2 bases from J; junction bases left unmatched: 9. CDR1 MNHEY and CDR2 SVGAGI come from the germline V gene. The CDR3 covers 15 residues. The chain's CDR3 is CASSRTQGGNYGYTF. The CDR3 DNA is TGTGCCAGCAGCCGAACCCAGGGGGGGAACTATGGCTACACCTTC.

The V call is TRBV6-1, the J call TRBJ1-2, with D tentatively TRBD1 (5 bases). The length of the CDR3 is 13 residues. Germline loops: CDR1 MNHNS, CDR2 SASEGT. V lost 6 bases to trimming and J lost 4 bases, with 12 bases between them. In DNA form, the CDR3 reads TGTGCCAGCAGGCCAGGGAACGGCTATGGCTACACCTTC. Protein: CASRPGNGYGYTF.

The chain combines TRBV5-1 with TRBJ1-1, with D uncertain. CDR3 length: 13 residues. V lost 3 bases and J 4 bases, leaving 10 bases between the germline ends. Germline lookup yields CDR1 SGHRS and CDR2 YFSETQ. The CDR3: CASSSRIGTEAFF. In DNA, the CDR3 is TGCGCCAGCAGCTCCAGAATCGGCACTGAAGCTTTCTTT.

This clonotype was seen repeatedly, ten times or more. The chain joins TRBV27 to TRBJ1-5; no reliable D call. V dropped 3 bases and J dropped 4 bases, with 7 bases sitting between them. CDR1 is MNHEY, CDR2 SMNVEV, per germline (reference sequence). CDR3 length: 13 residues. The CDR3 reads CASSFRVNQPQHF. CDR3 DNA: TGTGCCAGCAGTTTCCGGGTTAATCAGCCCCAGCATTTT.

This clonotype was counted many times. The chain joins TRBV4-2 to TRBJ2-5, with 10 nucleotides matching TRBD2. V was pared by 2 bases and J by 3 bases, with 9 bases of the junction left unmatched. Germline V lookup: CDR1 LGHNA, CDR2 YNFKEQ. The CDR3 contains 17 residues. The CDR3 here is CASSQSGRLAGEETQYF. In DNA form, the CDR3 reads TGTGCCAGCAGCCAATCGGGGCGCCTAGCGGGGGAAGAGACCCAGTACTTC.

This clonotype has a count of ten or more. The CDR3 DNA is TGTGCCAGCAGCTTAGGTTCTGGGGGCTATGAGCAGTTCTTC. Residues: CASSLGSGGYEQFF. This chain uses TRBV7-3 with TRBJ2-1, with TRBD1 as a possible D gene (6 bases). The V end lost 2 bases, the J end lost 8 bases, and 13 bases lay between the germline ends. CDR3 size: 14 residues. The V gene's germline CDR1 is SGHTA and CDR2 FQGTGA.

This clonotype was seen ten or more times. The chain recombines TRBV20-1 with TRBJ2-5; D gene uncertain. Deletions cut 3 bases from V and 5 bases from J, with 13 bases between. Germline V gives CDR1 DFQATT, CDR2 SNEGSKA (reference sequence). The CDR3 totals 13 residues. CDR3 coding DNA: TGCAGTGCTAGTCCCCCCCCAGTGGAGACCCAGTACTTC. Amino acid sequence: CSASPPPVETQYF.

V usage is TRBV4-1 and J usage is TRBJ2-7, with TRBD2 matching 10 bases. Germline CDR1 is MGHRA and CDR2 is YSYEKL. With V trimmed by 3 bases and J by 3 bases, 5 bases remained unmatched. This CDR3 region has 15 residues. CDR3 nucleotide sequence: TGCGCCAGCAGCCAGTCACTAGCGGGGAACTACGAGCAGTACTTC. Protein: CASSQSLAGNYEQYF.

This clonotype came up many times. The chain links TRBV11-1 to TRBJ1-1; D gene ambiguous. V dropped 4 bases and J dropped 1 base, with 16 bases sitting between them. The CDR3 is made up of 16 amino acids. CDR1 is SGHAT, CDR2 FQDESV, per germline (reference sequence). The chain's CDR3 is CASSSRTGPGNTEAFF. The CDR3 DNA sequence: TGTGCCAGCAGCTCGAGGACCGGGCCAGGGAACACTGAAGCTTTCTTT.

A remark on this clonotype: Without the conserved terminal phenylalanine or tryptophan, this CDR3 likely stems from a read error. The DNA is left out, because the CDR3 cannot be placed on it with certainty; the CDR3 is given as TCRdb lists it. The gene calls are TRBV6-1 and TRBJ1-5. The CDR3 has 14 amino acids, counting both end residues. Germline CDR1 reads MNHNS; CDR2 reads SASEGT. The CDR3 loop reads CASSMLGKNQPQHL.

This clonotype was detected ten times or more. This chain uses TRBV20-1 with TRBJ1-5; possibly TRBD1 for D (5 bases). The germline V gene has CDR1 DFQATT and CDR2 SNEGSKA (reference sequence). With 0 bases removed from V and 14 bases from J, the gap between germline ends came to 14 bases. This CDR3 is 12 amino acids long. CDR3 amino acids: CSARDIGGREHF. CDR3 in DNA: TGCAGTGCTAGAGATATCGGGGGACGGGAGCATTTT.

Many counts were recorded for this clonotype. The rearrangement links TRBV30 to TRBJ2-2, with D hard to call. This CDR3 is built from 13 residues. Germline V lookup: CDR1 GTSNPN, CDR2 SVGIG (reference sequence). Trimming removed 2 bases from V and 3 bases from J, with 7 bases in between. CDR3 bases: TGTGCCTGGAGTAGAGGTTACACCGGGGAGCTGTTTTTT. This codes for CAWSRGYTGELFF.

This clonotype was seen many times. The chain has TRBV7-2 and TRBJ1-2; a possible D gene is TRBD1 (6 bases). The V and J ends lost 4 bases and 6 bases respectively, with 15 bases between them. The CDR3 totals 14 residues. Germline CDR1 is SGHTA and CDR2 is FQGNSA. The CDR3 DNA sequence: TGTGCCAGCAGCTCAAGGACAAACAGGGATGGCTACACCTTC. Translated, it gives CASSSRTNRDGYTF.

This clonotype has a count of ten or more. The rearrangement uses TRBV28 and TRBJ2-4; D is perhaps TRBD1 (5 bases). V lost 8 bases, J lost 6 bases, and 8 bases lay in between. Germline V gene data show CDR1 as MDHEN and CDR2 as SYDVKM. The CDR3 is 11 residues long. This CDR3 is CASDDRNIQYF. CDR3 DNA: TGTGCCAGCGACGACAGAAACATTCAGTACTTC.

CDR3 bases: TGTGCCAGCAGCCCCGTTGTCGAGCCACCGTATGGCTACACCTTC. Protein product: CASSPVVEPPYGYTF. The V and J genes are TRBV6-1 and TRBJ1-2; D is ambiguous. Germline V gene data show CDR1 as MNHNS and CDR2 as SASEGT. The CDR3 contains 15 residues. With 6 bases removed from V and 5 bases from J, the gap between germline ends came to 19 bases.

Many counts were recorded for this clonotype. The chain uses TRBV18 and TRBJ1-5; TRBD1 is a possible D gene (6 bases). Germline lookup yields CDR1 KGHSH and CDR2 LQKENI. Trimming removed 8 bases from V and 5 bases from J, with 13 bases in between. This CDR3 has 13 amino acids. The CDR3 sequence: CASQGGGDQPQHF. The CDR3 region has the DNA TGTGCCAGCCAAGGGGGAGGGGATCAGCCCCAGCATTTT. Combining the CDR3 with reference TRBV18 and TRBJ1-5 gives the whole variable domain NAGVMQNPRHLVRRRGQEARLRCSPMKGHSHVYWYRQLPEEGLKFMVYLQKENIIDESGMPKERFSAEFPKEGPSILRIQQVVRGDSAAYFCASQGGGDQPQHFGDGTRLSIL.

This clonotype appeared many times. This chain links TRBV13 with TRBJ2-7; the D gene is possibly TRBD2 (5 bases). V gave up 4 bases and J gave up 5 bases, with 9 bases separating them. Germline loops: CDR1 PRHDT, CDR2 FYEKMQ (reference sequence). This CDR3 has 12 amino acids. CDR3 DNA: TGTGCCAGCAGCTCGTACGGGGACGAGCAGTACTTC. Translating gives CASSSYGDEQYF.